This is a list of T cell receptor beta chains from one sample in a study of T-cell reconstitution after alpha-beta-depleted transplantation in children. MiXCR, applied by TCRdb to the PCR reads, yields one record per CDR3 protein. Here the sample spans about 230,000 distinct CDR3 sequences, 8.5% to 10% being singletons. This material consisted of PBMCs from the stem cell graft donor, taken from the stem cell graft. The receptors stem from a human donor who donated a stem cell graft to a child with acute lymphoblastic leukemia. The CDR3 runs from the conserved cysteine through the conserved F or W. D genes are given only for firm matches. Size is stated for part of the rows, as once, few or many counts, or as a class when the clone is expanded.

NA,16,TRBJ2-5,NA,TRBV20-1,CSARGTEPNFQETQYF,TGCAGTGCTAGAGGGACTGAGCCCAATTTCCAAGAGACCCAGTACTTC
TRBD1,15,TRBJ1-2,few,TRBV15,CATSRDRAGGRGYTF,TGTGCCACCAGCAGAGATCGGGCAGGGGGACGTGGCTACACCTTC
NA,14,TRBJ1-2,NA,TRBV20-1,CSARSTGTPYGYTF,TGCAGTGCTCGGTCAACCGGGACCCCATATGGCTACACCTTC
TRBD1,13,TRBJ2-7,few,TRBV12-3/TRBV12-4,CASRATGEGEQYF,TGTGCCAGCAGAGCTACAGGGGAAGGCGAGCAGTACTTC
NA,16,TRBJ2-1,few,TRBV18,CASSPLGRRFYNEQFF,TGTGCCAGCTCACCCCTAGGACGCAGATTCTACAATGAGCAGTTCTTC
NA,15,TRBJ1-1,NA,TRBV7-9,CASSPSFGGHTEAFF,TGTGCCAGCAGCCCATCATTCGGGGGCCACACTGAAGCTTTCTTT
TRBD2,15,TRBJ2-5,many,TRBV10-3,CAISDSGGARETQYF,TGTGCCATCAGTGATTCCGGGGGGGCCAGGGAGACCCAGTACTTC
NA,12,TRBJ1-1,few,TRBV12-3/TRBV12-4,CASSLIADEAFF,TGTGCCAGCAGTTTGATTGCGGATGAAGCTTTCTTT
TRBD2,14,TRBJ2-5,few,TRBV29-1,CSVVSSGGQETQYF,TGCAGCGTTGTGTCTAGCGGGGGCCAAGAGACCCAGTACTTC
TRBD1,13,TRBJ1-2,NA,TRBV12-3/TRBV12-4,CASSHGQGNGYTF,TGTGCCAGCAGTCACGGACAGGGGAATGGCTACACCTTC
TRBD1,13,TRBJ2-1,many,TRBV10-3,CAISEPGGDEQFF,TGTGCCATCAGTGAACCAGGGGGAGATGAGCAGTTCTTC
TRBD2,14,TRBJ2-3,many,TRBV20-1,CSALRGGRGDTQYF,TGCAGTGCTCTCCGCGGGGGGCGGGGAGATACGCAGTATTTT
TRBD1,13,TRBJ2-2,many,TRBV5-1,CASSQGQDVELFF,TGCGCCAGCAGCCAAGGACAGGATGTAGAGCTGTTTTTT
NA,15,TRBJ2-7,few,TRBV7-2,CASSPIPGGRGEQYF,TGTGCCAGCAGCCCTATTCCAGGGGGGCGAGGCGAGCAGTACTTC
NA,13,TRBJ2-2,many,TRBV6-5,CASSVWSTGELFF,TGTGCCAGCTCAGTCTGGAGCACCGGGGAGCTGTTTTTT
NA,20,TRBJ2-6,once,TRBV5-6,CASSYPTQNGRDSGANVLTF,TGTGCCAGCAGCTATCCGACGCAAAACGGCAGGGACTCTGGGGCCAACGTCCTGACTTTC
NA,12,TRBJ2-7,NA,TRBV9,CASSGGTYEQYF,TGTGCCAGCAGCGGGGGCACCTACGAGCAGTACTTC
NA,18,TRBJ1-5,many,TRBV12-3/TRBV12-4,CASSLVLRVLYSNQPQHF,TGTGCCAGCAGTTTAGTCTTAAGGGTCTTATATAGCAATCAGCCCCAGCATTTT
NA,13,TRBJ1-2,NA,TRBV6-1,CASHHTTDYGYTF,TGTGCCAGCCACCATACGACAGATTATGGCTACACCTTC
TRBD1,14,TRBJ1-1,many,TRBV7-6,CASSLATGGTEAFF,TGTGCCAGCAGCTTAGCGACAGGGGGGACTGAAGCTTTCTTT
TRBD1,16,TRBJ1-1,NA,TRBV5-1,CASSSGTGVMNTEAFF,TGCGCCAGCAGCTCCGGGACAGGGGTCATGAACACTGAAGCTTTCTTT
NA,15,TRBJ2-2,NA,TRBV7-6,CASSLPSGNTGELFF,TGTGCCAGCAGCTTACCGAGCGGGAACACCGGGGAGCTGTTTTTT
NA,15,TRBJ2-3,many,TRBV10-3,CAINLQGASTDTQYF,TGTGCCATCAACCTACAGGGAGCTAGCACAGATACGCAGTATTTT
NA,12,TRBJ1-4,many,TRBV7-6,CASSLDSEKLFF,TGTGCCAGCAGCTTGGACAGTGAAAAACTGTTTTTT
TRBD2,14,TRBJ2-5,many,TRBV12-3/TRBV12-4,CASSLTSGGETQYF,TGTGCCAGCAGCTTAACTAGCGGGGGGGAGACCCAGTACTTC
NA,14,TRBJ2-7,many,TRBV25-1,CASSERGNSYEQYF,TGTGCCAGCAGTGAACGGGGGAACTCCTACGAGCAGTACTTC
TRBD2,16,TRBJ2-1,NA,TRBV11-1,CASSSRTSTSYNEQFF,TGTGCCAGCAGCTCCCGGACTAGCACTTCCTACAATGAGCAGTTCTTC
TRBD1,14,TRBJ2-3,few,TRBV24-1,CATSATGGTDTQYF,TGTGCCACCAGTGCTACAGGGGGCACAGATACGCAGTATTTT
NA,15,TRBJ1-1,few,TRBV5-5,CASSSIPIRNTEAFF,TGTGCCAGCAGCTCCATACCAATTAGGAACACTGAAGCTTTCTTT
NA,14,TRBJ2-5,NA,TRBV28,CASSTPRSQETQYF,TGTGCCAGCAGTACTCCCCGCAGCCAAGAGACCCAGTACTTC
TRBD1,19,TRBJ1-2,NA,TRBV7-2,CASSLADRGRFFPSPDYTF,TGTGCCAGCAGCTTAGCAGACAGGGGGCGATTTTTTCCCTCCCCAGACTACACCTTC
NA,16,TRBJ2-1,NA,TRBV5-6,CASSLLGLDGLDEQFF,TGTGCCAGCAGCTTGTTAGGGCTAGATGGTCTCGATGAGCAGTTCTTC
NA,13,TRBJ1-2,many,TRBV29-1,CSVGRGYIDGYTF,TGCAGCGTTGGCAGGGGTTATATCGATGGCTACACCTTC
TRBD1,15,TRBJ1-5,many,TRBV5-8,CASSFGQGIGQPQHF,TGTGCCAGCAGCTTTGGACAGGGTATTGGTCAGCCCCAGCATTTT
NA,12,TRBJ1-1,few,TRBV20-1,CSASYMNTEAFF,TGCAGTGCTAGCTATATGAACACTGAAGCTTTCTTT